Sequencing of this T cell receptor beta chain was carried out in a study of blood T cells in healthy people across ages (dated by TCRdb to 2015 to 2017). Notes on the research overall: In model experiments, template switching captured roughly one uniquely barcoded TCR beta cDNA molecule for every two T cells. To track age-related changes in TCR beta repertoire diversity, the study relied on deep sequencing normalized with unique cDNA molecular identifiers. Four age groups were formed from the donors: young (average about 17 years), middle-aged (roughly 38), aged (about 68) and long-lived (around 82). To avoid experimental bias, donors of different ages were spread randomly across the sequencing lanes. For two donors (one aged 18 to 30 and one aged 80 or older), the study analyzed two additional independent replicas of 1 million unique cDNA reads from the same blood draw. Study-wide conclusions, independent of this receptor: Compared with the aged group, the long-lived group had more naive CD4+ T cells, fewer expanded clones and increased TCR diversity, suggesting age selection. Because donor CMV infection status was unknown, age-related changes in expanded clonotypes were potentially confounded. Estimates of total diversity based on one million sequenced T cells were considered lower bounds and underestimates. Since profiling was done on bulk unsorted PBMCs, naive and antigen-experienced compartments could not be conclusively compared. Observed TCR beta diversity per million T cells fell roughly linearly with age, and a significant reduction was already apparent by age about 36. There was a strong correlation between observed TCR beta diversity and the percentage of naive T cells measured by flow cytometry.

From cysteine to phenylalanine, the CDR3 is 15 amino acids long. Only the CDR3 portion is preserved as DNA: 45 bases, with reading frame beginning at the first base. CDR1 and CDR2 are read off the germline V gene as MNHEY and SVGAGI. V is reduced by 1 base and J by 1 base, leaving a spacing of 10 bases between them. Donors were a few dozen systemically healthy Caucasian individuals from Russia aged roughly 6 to 95 years. Each donor gave approximately 9.4 milliliters of peripheral blood, drawn into EDTA-treated Vacutainer tubes. PBMCs were isolated by Ficoll-Paque density-gradient centrifugation, with at least 7 million obtained per sample. Trizol reagent was used to extract total RNA from PBMCs, with at least 6 micrograms per sample. The percentages of naive CD45RAhigh/CD27high T cells were determined by flow cytometry on a PBMC aliquot from every donor. Library preparation was by 5' RACE. Sequencing instrument: Illumina HiSeq 2500. The second PCR ran for roughly 7 to 12 cycles and used a J-beta primer mix along with a sample-barcoded 5' primer. Each TCR beta cDNA molecule received a unique molecular identifier from a template-switch 5' adaptor carrying 12 random nucleotides. Each sample yielded at least 3 million CDR3-containing paired-end reads. First-strand cDNA synthesis was performed from all RNA using the Mint cDNA synthesis kit, with priming by a TRBC-specific oligonucleotide. Following uracil-DNA glycosylase treatment, a first 18-cycle PCR with universal primers M1SS and BC2_uni_R was performed on all cDNA. The authors' pipeline ran thus. Normalization of each sample was performed by random selection of 1 million high-quality reads, each carrying a distinct molecular identifier. Reads with shared molecular identifiers were discarded instead of being binned into consensus sequences. CDR3 identification, clonotype clustering and error correction used MiTCR with a Q25 quality threshold and the strictest error-elimination algorithm. Lower-bound total TCR beta diversity was estimated with a nonparametric unseen species model using Euler transformation. TCRdb's own reprocessing of the public reads used fastp at Q25 and MiXCR and kept productive beta chains. Entries are consolidated by CDR3 protein sequence, retaining the most common genes and DNA. The V and J calls come from TCRdb's annotation, not from the publication. A total of 1.5 million to 1.9 million distinct CDR3 sequences appear in this sample, 35% to 45% of them only once. The ten largest clones take up around 4% of the sample.

Worth noting for this clonotype: There is no known antigen for this receptor. Within one base of it there is no much larger clone, and no base qualities were kept.

The chain is encoded by TRBV6-5 joined to TRBJ1-1; the D gene is not confidently resolved. The clonotype comes from a woman aged 18 to 35 in good health. Specimen: blood. For the CDR3, the sequence is CASSYYPGGNTEAFF. The DNA reads as follows: TGTGCCAGCAGTTACTACCCCGGAGGGAACACTGAAGCTTTCTTT.